This T cell receptor (beta chain) appears in the sequencing data of a study of cytomegalovirus exposure and HLA in healthy donors. General study points: Across donors, presence/absence analyses took sequencing depth to be roughly uniform. Another analysis was done later, and it associated 15,000 to 20,000 TCR beta sequences with HLA alleles at 0.05 false discovery rate.

As regards this clone: Its antigen is still unknown.

Deletions cut 2 bases from V and 5 bases from J, with 16 bases between. Germline V gene data show CDR1 as KGHSH and CDR2 as LQKENI. The CDR3 consists of 15 residues. The PCR made use of 60 Vbeta and 13 Jbeta primers. Methods used by the authors: Unique TCR beta chains numbered approximately 80 million in a later analysis, with roughly 10 million shared. TCRdb's copy holds only in-frame clones and misses some; the assay was immunoSEQ multiplex PCR. V and J calls and clone size are those listed in that table; D and trimming were worked out from the DNA. The sample includes 200,000 or so clones, around 80% seen only once; the top ten take more than 0.6%. Each of the donors was a healthy bone marrow donor.

The sample consisted of PBMCs. The chain combines TRBV18 with TRBJ2-7; D is possibly TRBD2 (6 bases). The receptor was derived from a boy between 2 and 15 years old in good health and CMV-seronegative. CDR3 in DNA: TGTGCCAGCTCACCAGTCTACGGCGGGAACAACGAGCAGTACTTC. Its protein product is CASSPVYGGNNEQYF.